This T cell receptor beta chain originates from a study of blood T cell repertoires in COVID-19. Study summary: COVID-19 samples, acute and convalescent, were from the United States, Italy and Spain.

Per the original data handling: Nucleated cell counts were estimated from reference gene primer amplification. Assay: immunoSEQ multiplex PCR; the TCRdb copy retains only in-frame clones and omits some. The DNA gave D and trimming, while V, J and clone size come from that table. This sample has around 100,000 clones, with approximately 85% found just once. Germline CDR1 reads LGHDT; CDR2 reads YNNKEL (reference sequence). Germline trimming cut 1 base from V and 7 bases from J; bases unmatched to any gene: 10. The CDR3 consists of 16 residues. This clone was found a few times. Sequencing input: peripheral blood. The chain carries TRBV3-1 (or the pseudogene TRBV3-2) and TRBJ2-3; TRBD2 aligns across 8 bases. The sequence was collected from a man aged 35 to 55 with active or convalescent COVID-19. DNA for the CDR3: TGTGCCAGCAGCCAAGGGTTGGTCGGGGGGGCGAATACGCAGTATTTT. This encodes CASSQGLVGGANTQYF.